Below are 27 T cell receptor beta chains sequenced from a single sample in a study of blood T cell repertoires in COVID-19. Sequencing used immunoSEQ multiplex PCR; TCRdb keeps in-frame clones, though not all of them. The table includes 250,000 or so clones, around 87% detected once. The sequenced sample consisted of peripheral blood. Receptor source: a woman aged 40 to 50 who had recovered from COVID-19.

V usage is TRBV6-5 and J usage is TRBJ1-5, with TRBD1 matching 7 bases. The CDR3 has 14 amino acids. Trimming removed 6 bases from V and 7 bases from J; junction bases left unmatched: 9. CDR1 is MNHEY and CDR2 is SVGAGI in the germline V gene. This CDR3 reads CASRRQGGGQPQHF. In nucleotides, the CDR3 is TGTGCCAGCAGGAGACAGGGTGGAGGCCAGCCCCAGCATTTT.

In DNA, the CDR3 is TGCAGTGCTAGTTTGAGCCGGGGGGGCCAAGAGACCCAGTACTTC. Translating it yields CSASLSRGGQETQYF. This chain connects TRBV20-1 to TRBJ2-5; 8 bases line up with TRBD2. This CDR3 is 15 amino acids long. Germline V gene data show CDR1 as DFQATT and CDR2 as SNEGSKA (reference sequence). V was clipped by 3 bases and J by 1 base; unmatched bases: 7.

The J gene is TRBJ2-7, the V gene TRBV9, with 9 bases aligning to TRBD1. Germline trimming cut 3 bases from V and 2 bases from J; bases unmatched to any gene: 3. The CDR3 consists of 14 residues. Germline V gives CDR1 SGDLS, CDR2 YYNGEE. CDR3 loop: CASSAGQGTYEQYF. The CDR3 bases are TGTGCCAGCAGCGCGGGACAGGGAACCTACGAGCAGTACTTC.

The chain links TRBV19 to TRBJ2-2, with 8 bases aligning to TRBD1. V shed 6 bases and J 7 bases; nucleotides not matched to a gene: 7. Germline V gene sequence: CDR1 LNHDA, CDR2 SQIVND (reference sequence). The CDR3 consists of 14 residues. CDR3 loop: CASRSGGAIGELFF. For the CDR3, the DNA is TGTGCCAGTAGGTCAGGGGGCGCGATCGGGGAGCTGTTTTTT.

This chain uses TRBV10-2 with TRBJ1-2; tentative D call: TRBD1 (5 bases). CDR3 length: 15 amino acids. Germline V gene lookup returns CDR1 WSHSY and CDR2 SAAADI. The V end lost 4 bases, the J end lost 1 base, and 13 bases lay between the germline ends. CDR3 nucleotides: TGCGCCAGCAGTGTAGTACGGGGGGATAACTATGGCTACACCTTC. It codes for CASSVVRGDNYGYTF.

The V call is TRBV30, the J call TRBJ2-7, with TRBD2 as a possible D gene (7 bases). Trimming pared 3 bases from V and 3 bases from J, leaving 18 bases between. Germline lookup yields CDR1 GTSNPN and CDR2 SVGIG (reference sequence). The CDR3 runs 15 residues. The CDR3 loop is CAWSPEGGDLYEQYF. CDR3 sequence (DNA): TGTGCCTGGAGCCCCGAGGGGGGGGACCTCTACGAGCAGTACTTC. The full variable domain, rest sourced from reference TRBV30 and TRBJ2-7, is SQTIHQWPATLVQPVGSPLSLECTVEGTSNPNLYWYRQAAGRGLQLLFYSVGIGQISSEVPQNLSASRPQDRQFILSSKKLLLSDSGFYLCAWSPEGGDLYEQYFGPGTRLTVT.

The CDR3 reads CATREAANYGYTF. Written as DNA, the CDR3 is TGTGCCACCCGGGAGGCGGCTAACTATGGCTACACCTTC. The rearrangement links TRBV28 to TRBJ1-2; D not resolved. The length of the CDR3 is 13 residues. Germline V lookup: CDR1 MDHEN, CDR2 SYDVKM. Trimming cost V 10 bases and J 0 bases, with 12 bases left between them.

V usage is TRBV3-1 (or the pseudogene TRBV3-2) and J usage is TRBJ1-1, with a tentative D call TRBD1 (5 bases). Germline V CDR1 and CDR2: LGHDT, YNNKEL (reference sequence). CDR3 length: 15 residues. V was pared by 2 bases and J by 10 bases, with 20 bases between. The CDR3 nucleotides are TGTGCCAGCAGCCAACTTAGGCGGGGGGAAAGTGGAGCTTTCTTT. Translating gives CASSQLRRGESGAFF.

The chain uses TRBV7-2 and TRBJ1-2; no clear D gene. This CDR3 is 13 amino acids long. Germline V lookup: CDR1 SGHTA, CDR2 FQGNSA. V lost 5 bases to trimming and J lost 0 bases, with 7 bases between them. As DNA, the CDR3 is TGTGCCAGCAGCCCTTTAGCTAACTATGGCTACACCTTC. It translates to CASSPLANYGYTF.

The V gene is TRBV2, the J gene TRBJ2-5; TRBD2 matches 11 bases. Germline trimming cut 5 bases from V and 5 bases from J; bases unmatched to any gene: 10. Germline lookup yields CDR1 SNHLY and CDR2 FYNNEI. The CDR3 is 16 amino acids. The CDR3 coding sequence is TGTGCCAGCAGTACGAATAGCGGGGGGGCCGGGGAGACCCAGTACTTC. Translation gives CASSTNSGGAGETQYF.

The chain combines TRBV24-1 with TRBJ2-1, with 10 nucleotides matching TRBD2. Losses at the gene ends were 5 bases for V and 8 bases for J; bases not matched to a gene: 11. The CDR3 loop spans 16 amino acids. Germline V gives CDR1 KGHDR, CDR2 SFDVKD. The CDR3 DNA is TGTGCCACCAGTGGATCTAGCGGGGGTCGATTGGATGAGCAGTTCTTC. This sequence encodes CATSGSSGGRLDEQFF.

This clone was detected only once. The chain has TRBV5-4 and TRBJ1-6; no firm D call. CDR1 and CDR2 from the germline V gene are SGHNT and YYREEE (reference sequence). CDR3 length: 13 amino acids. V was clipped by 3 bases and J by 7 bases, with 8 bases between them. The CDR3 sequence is CASSSLQNSPLHF. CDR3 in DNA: TGTGCCAGCAGCTCGCTCCAGAATTCACCCCTCCACTTT.

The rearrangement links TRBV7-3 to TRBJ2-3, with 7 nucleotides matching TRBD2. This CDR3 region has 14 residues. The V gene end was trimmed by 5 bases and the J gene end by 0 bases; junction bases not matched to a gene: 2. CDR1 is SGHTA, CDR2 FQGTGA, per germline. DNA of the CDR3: TGTGCCAGCAGCAGACTAGCTAGCACAGATACGCAGTATTTT. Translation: CASSRLASTDTQYF.

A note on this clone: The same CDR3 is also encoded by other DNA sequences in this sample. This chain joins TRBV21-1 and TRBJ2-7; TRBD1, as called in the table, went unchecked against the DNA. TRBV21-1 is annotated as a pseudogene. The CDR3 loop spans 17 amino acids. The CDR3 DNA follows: TGTGCCAGCAGCAATGGGGGGGGGACAGGGGGCGACTACGAGCAGTACTTC. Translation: CASSNGGGTGGDYEQYF.

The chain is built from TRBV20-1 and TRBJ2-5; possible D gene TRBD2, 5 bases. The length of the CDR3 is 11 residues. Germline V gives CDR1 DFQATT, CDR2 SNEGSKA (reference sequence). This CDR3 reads CCVGVSETQYF. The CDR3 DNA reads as TGCTGCGTCGGGGTATCGGAGACCCAGTACTTC.

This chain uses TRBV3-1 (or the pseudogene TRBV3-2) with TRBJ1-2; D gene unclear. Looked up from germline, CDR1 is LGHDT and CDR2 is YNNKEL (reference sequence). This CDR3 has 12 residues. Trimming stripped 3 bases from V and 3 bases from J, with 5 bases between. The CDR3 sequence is CASSHTDYGYTF. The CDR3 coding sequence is TGTGCCAGCAGCCACACTGACTATGGCTACACCTTC.

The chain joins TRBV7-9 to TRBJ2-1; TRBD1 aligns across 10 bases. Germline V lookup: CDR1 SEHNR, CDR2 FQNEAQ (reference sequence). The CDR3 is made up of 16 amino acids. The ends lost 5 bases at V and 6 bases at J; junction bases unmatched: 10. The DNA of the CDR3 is TGTGCCAGCAGCCACACCCGGGACAGGGGAATCAATGAGCAGTTCTTC. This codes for CASSHTRDRGINEQFF.

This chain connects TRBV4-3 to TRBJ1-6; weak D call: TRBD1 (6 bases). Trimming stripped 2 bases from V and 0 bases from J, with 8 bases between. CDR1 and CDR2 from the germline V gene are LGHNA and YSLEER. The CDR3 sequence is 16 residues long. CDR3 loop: CASSQKQGSYNSPLHF. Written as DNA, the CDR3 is TGCGCCAGCAGCCAAAAACAGGGCTCCTATAATTCACCCCTCCACTTT.

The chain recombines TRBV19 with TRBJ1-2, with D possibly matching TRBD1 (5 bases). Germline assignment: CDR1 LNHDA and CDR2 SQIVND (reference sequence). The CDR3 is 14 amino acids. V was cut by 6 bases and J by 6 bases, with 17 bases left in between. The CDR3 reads CASSPWGVRDGYTF. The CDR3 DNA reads TGTGCCAGTAGCCCCTGGGGGGTGAGGGATGGCTACACCTTC.

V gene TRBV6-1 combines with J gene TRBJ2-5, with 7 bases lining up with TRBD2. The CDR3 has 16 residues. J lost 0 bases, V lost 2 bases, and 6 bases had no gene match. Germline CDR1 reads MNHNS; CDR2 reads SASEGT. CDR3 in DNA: TGTGCCAGCAGTGAAAAATCTAGCGGCTACCAAGAGACCCAGTACTTC. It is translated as CASSEKSSGYQETQYF.

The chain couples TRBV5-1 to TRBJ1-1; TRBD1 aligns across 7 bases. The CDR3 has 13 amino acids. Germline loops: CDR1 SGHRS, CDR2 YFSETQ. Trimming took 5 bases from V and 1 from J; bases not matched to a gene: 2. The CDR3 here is CASRRTGNTEAFF. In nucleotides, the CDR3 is TGCGCCAGCAGGAGGACAGGGAACACTGAAGCTTTCTTT.

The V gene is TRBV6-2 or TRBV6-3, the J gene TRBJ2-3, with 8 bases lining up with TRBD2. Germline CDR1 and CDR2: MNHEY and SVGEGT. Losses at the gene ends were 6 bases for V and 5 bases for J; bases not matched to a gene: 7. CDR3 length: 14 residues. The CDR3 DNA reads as TGTGCCAGCAGGTACGGGGGGGCCGGAGATACGCAGTATTTT. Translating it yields CASRYGGAGDTQYF.

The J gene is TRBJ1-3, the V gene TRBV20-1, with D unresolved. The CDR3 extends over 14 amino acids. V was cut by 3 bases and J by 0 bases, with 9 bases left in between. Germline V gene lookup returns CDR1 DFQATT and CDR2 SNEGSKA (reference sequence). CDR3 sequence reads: CSASRDYSGNTIYF. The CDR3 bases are TGCAGTGCTAGTCGGGATTACTCTGGAAACACCATATATTTT.

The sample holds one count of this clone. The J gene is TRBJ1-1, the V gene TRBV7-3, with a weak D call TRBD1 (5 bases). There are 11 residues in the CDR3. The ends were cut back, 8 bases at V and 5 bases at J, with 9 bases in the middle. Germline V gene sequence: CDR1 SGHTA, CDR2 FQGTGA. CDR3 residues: CASGGGTEAFF. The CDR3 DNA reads TGTGCCAGCGGCGGGGGTACTGAAGCTTTCTTT.

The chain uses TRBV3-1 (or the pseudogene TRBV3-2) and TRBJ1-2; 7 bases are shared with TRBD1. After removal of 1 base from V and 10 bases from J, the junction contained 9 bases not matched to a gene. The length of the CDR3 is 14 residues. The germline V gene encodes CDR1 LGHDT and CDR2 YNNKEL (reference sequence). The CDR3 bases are TGTGCCAGCAGCCAAGCGGGACAGCGAGTATACTACACCTTC. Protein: CASSQAGQRVYYTF.

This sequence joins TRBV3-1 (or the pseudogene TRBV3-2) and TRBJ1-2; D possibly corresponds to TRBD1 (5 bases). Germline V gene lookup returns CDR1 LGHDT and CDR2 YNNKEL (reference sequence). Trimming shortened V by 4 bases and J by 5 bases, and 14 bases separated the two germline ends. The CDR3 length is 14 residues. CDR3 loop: CASSLSRQGYGYTF. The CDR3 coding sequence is TGTGCCAGCAGCCTGAGTCGGCAGGGTTATGGCTACACCTTC.

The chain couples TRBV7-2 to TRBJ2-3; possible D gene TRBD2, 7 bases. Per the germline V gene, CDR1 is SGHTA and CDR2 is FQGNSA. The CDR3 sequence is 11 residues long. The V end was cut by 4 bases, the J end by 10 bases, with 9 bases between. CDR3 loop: CASSWGGAQYF. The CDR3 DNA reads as TGTGCCAGCAGCTGGGGGGGCGCGCAGTATTTT.